Listed here is a single TCR beta chain. It lacks a known antigen. It has no much larger one-base neighbor in the sample; base qualities were not kept. Using the deep immunoSEQ assay, multiplex PCR amplified TCR CDR3 regions from genomic DNA. Extracted genomic DNA from each cell subset was distributed evenly across all wells of several immunoSEQ 96-well plates, and each plate was treated as a replicate. For sorted subsets, roughly 0.2 ug genomic DNA, equal to about 30,000 T cell genomes, was loaded into each replicate PCR. Purified libraries were measured with a Qubit 3.0 fluorometer, size-checked on a Bioanalyzer 2100, and measured again with the KAPA Library Quantification kit. Each immunoSEQ 96-well plate was sequenced on its own single-read 150-cycle Illumina NextSeq 550 flow cell. Processing in the source paper ran as follows. Because the immunoSEQ output included only junctional sequences and no quality scores, the filtering could not be the same as the filtering used for full-length reads. Sequences were annotated with PyIR, a Python wrapper for IgBLAST v1.9, and V/J genes and CDR3 were assigned using IMGT germline references. Reads with weak V/J assignments (E-value above 1e-6), missing CDR3, stop codons, out-of-frame junctions, or ambiguous translated residues were removed. A V3J clonotype was defined by an identical inferred V gene, J gene, and CDR3 amino acid sequence. Percentage overlap between repertoires was calculated by dividing the number of shared unique clonotypes by the size of the smaller repertoire. Richness of each repertoire was evaluated using RTK rarefaction, the Chao1 estimator, and Recon v2.1 estimates of unobserved clonotypes. For all TCRbeta clonotypes obtained by the gDNA method from four donors, generation probabilities were computed with OLGA. TCRdb carries this immuneACCESS record with in-frame sequences only. Its versions omit some clonotypes, under half of them owing to an unresolved V gene in the studies checked, with the rest unexplained. Clonal size and the V and J genes are those of that table, whereas D and trimming came from the DNA. Within this sample are about 2.4 million clones, with approximately 94% of them counted one time only. The ten most abundant clones make up 0.36% of the sample.

The sample is drawn from a study of shared clonotypes between healthy human individuals (dated by TCRdb to about 2020). Concerning the study at large: The cohort comprised two women and a few men aged 18 to 49 years. Different laboratories and diverse techniques were used to prepare libraries and sequence TCR repertoires, to increase sequencing depth and limit assay-specific biases. Blood TCR repertoires of several healthy adults were deeply sequenced to estimate repertoire size and the extent of clonotype sharing between individuals. Per donor, leukapheresis produced somewhere between about 0.85 and 8.9 billion PBMCs. For each donor, three plates each were used for CD4 naive and CD4 memory, two plates were used for CD8 naive, and one plate was used for CD8 memory.

Study-wide findings and limitations: When a handful of donors were compared, the shared fraction of clonotypes was around 4.6% for naive CD4, 3.5% for naive CD8, 2% to 2.5% for memory CD4, and about 0.36% for memory CD8. Incomplete sequencing was indicated by rarefaction of sorted-subset datasets, despite the large sequencing depth. Because the study included a small number of donors, the genetic and exposure-history diversity represented was limited. Clonotypes shared by all four sorted-subset donors showed higher generation probabilities than non-shared clonotypes. Naive subsets generally had larger estimated clonotype richness than memory subsets. Pairwise subsampling indicated that sequencing depth was expected to affect the degree of clonotype sharing among donors. Sampling was restricted to blood, and TCR repertoires in tissue are likely to differ from TCR repertoires in blood.

V is cut back by 7 bases and J by 0 bases, with 1 base in the junction unmatched. The germline V gene encodes CDR1 MNHNS and CDR2 SASEGT. The CDR3 goes from the cysteine to the phenylalanine over 13 residues. Just the 39-base CDR3 DNA is kept, in frame starting at base 1. The donors were healthy, HIV-negative adults who had no recently reported acute infections or vaccinations. Only Caucasian adults living in Nashville, Tennessee, USA were represented among the donors. CD4+ T cells were enriched by magnetic negative selection; naive cells were then positively selected on CD45RA, and the negative fraction formed the memory subset. Blood was collected by leukapheresis, and PBMCs were isolated by Ficoll-Histopaque density gradient centrifugation and then cryopreserved in liquid nitrogen vapor phase. Purity and quantity of every magnetically sorted T cell population were checked by analytical flow cytometry. Genomic DNA was isolated from every sorted fraction and measured by UV absorbance on a Nanodrop 2000c.

This sequence originates from a man aged 18 to 35 in good health. Some clones in this sample may be carry-over from other donors' samples. Input material: naive CD4+ T cells from PBMCs. The sample's cell subset or site, from its label and the paper: CD45RA+ positively selected. The rearrangement joined TRBV6-1 to TRBJ2-3; TRBD2 agrees with 7 junctional bases. The CDR3 has the sequence CASTSGSTDTQYF. The DNA is TGTGCCAGCACTAGCGGTAGCACAGATACGCAGTATTTT.